This is a list of T cell receptor beta chains from one sample in a study of T-cell reconstitution after alpha-beta-depleted transplantation in children. MiXCR, run by TCRdb on the PCR reads, gives a single entry per CDR3 protein. Of almost 500,000 distinct CDR3 sequences in the sample, more than 9% were seen once. The input for sequencing was PBMCs, taken before TCRalphabeta/CD19-depleted stem cell transplant. These receptors came from a child younger than 10 with inherited bone marrow failure, due to receive a stem cell transplant. Each CDR3 is given with its conserved first and last residue. A D gene is named only where the DNA matches it firmly. Rows may omit the clone size; those that give it use once, few, many or a size class.

CASKGYEQYF TGCGCCAGCAAGGGCTACGAGCAGTACTTC TRBV5-1 many TRBJ2-7 .
CASRQRTGHSYEQYF TGTGCCAGCAGGCAGAGGACAGGACATTCCTACGAGCAGTACTTC TRBV6-1 few TRBJ2-7 TRBD1
CASSVDIGNTGELFF TGTGCCAGCAGCGTTGACATCGGTAACACCGGGGAGCTGTTTTTT TRBV9 many TRBJ2-2 .
CASSPGLTSYEQYF TGTGCCAGCAGCCCCGGACTGACCTCCTACGAGCAGTACTTC TRBV3-1 many TRBJ2-7 .
CASSHEDRTNSPLHF TGCGCCAGCAGCCATGAAGACAGAACTAATTCACCCCTCCACTTT TRBV4-3 many TRBJ1-6 .
CASSFDGVGIDTDTQYF TGTGCCAGCAGTTTCGACGGGGTCGGGATAGACACAGATACGCAGTATTTT TRBV27 . TRBJ2-3 .
CASSLVAGHNEQFF TGTGCCAGCAGTTTAGTGGCGGGACACAATGAGCAGTTCTTC TRBV28 many TRBJ2-1 .
CASSLVADRNTEAFF TGTGCCAGCAGCTTAGTGGCTGACAGAAACACTGAAGCTTTCTTT TRBV7-9 many TRBJ1-1 .
CASSPPGQGAYEQYF TGTGCCAGCAGCCCCCCGGGACAGGGGGCATACGAGCAGTACTTC TRBV7-2 . TRBJ2-7 TRBD1
CASSLPTAKETQYF TGTGCCAGCAGTTTGCCTACCGCTAAAGAGACCCAGTACTTC TRBV28 . TRBJ2-5 .
CASSREGRAAYNEQFF TGTGCCAGCAGTCGGGAAGGGAGGGCCGCTTACAATGAGCAGTTCTTC TRBV28 many TRBJ2-1 TRBD2
CSAQNPFMQPQHF TGCAGTGCTCAGAACCCCTTTATGCAGCCCCAGCATTTT TRBV20-1 few TRBJ1-5 .
CASSPWEFSSYEQYF TGCGCCAGCAGCCCGTGGGAATTTAGCTCCTACGAGCAGTACTTC TRBV5-1 many TRBJ2-7 .
CSVLPETSGRLWNEQFF TGCAGCGTTCTTCCGGAAACTAGCGGGAGGCTATGGAATGAGCAGTTCTTC TRBV29-1 many TRBJ2-1 TRBD2
CAIRTGTGTHEQYF TGTGCCATAAGGACCGGGACAGGGACCCACGAGCAGTACTTC TRBV10-3 many TRBJ2-7 TRBD1
CASGDRGPYEQYF TGTGCCAGCGGGGACAGGGGACCCTACGAGCAGTACTTC TRBV27 few TRBJ2-7 TRBD1
CAIGSGSSAEQYF TGTGCCATCGGTAGCGGGTCTTCGGCCGAGCAGTACTTC TRBV7-9 many TRBJ2-7 TRBD2
CASSTDRSGGELFF TGTGCCAGCAGTACGGACCGCTCGGGCGGGGAGCTGTTTTTT TRBV27 few TRBJ2-2 .
CSVERGELPLHF TGCAGCGTTGAGAGGGGAGAATTACCCCTCCACTTT TRBV29-1 many TRBJ1-6 .
CASSHREWTGELFF TGTGCCAGCAGCCACAGGGAGTGGACCGGGGAGCTGTTTTTT TRBV7-9 many TRBJ2-2 .
CASSSIGLVPAYNEQFF TGTGCCAGCAGCTCCATTGGACTAGTGCCTGCCTACAATGAGCAGTTCTTC TRBV7-9 few TRBJ2-1 TRBD2
CASSFGQGGYYGYTF TGTGCCAGCAGCTTTGGACAGGGAGGATACTATGGCTACACCTTC TRBV7-2 many TRBJ1-2 TRBD1
CASSFLEGAWGNTIYF TGTGCCAGCAGTTTCTTGGAAGGGGCGTGGGGAAACACCATATATTTT TRBV28 . TRBJ1-3 .
CASSEYAGDPYNEQFF TGTGCCAGCAGTGAATATGCGGGGGACCCCTACAATGAGCAGTTCTTC TRBV25-1 many TRBJ2-1 TRBD2